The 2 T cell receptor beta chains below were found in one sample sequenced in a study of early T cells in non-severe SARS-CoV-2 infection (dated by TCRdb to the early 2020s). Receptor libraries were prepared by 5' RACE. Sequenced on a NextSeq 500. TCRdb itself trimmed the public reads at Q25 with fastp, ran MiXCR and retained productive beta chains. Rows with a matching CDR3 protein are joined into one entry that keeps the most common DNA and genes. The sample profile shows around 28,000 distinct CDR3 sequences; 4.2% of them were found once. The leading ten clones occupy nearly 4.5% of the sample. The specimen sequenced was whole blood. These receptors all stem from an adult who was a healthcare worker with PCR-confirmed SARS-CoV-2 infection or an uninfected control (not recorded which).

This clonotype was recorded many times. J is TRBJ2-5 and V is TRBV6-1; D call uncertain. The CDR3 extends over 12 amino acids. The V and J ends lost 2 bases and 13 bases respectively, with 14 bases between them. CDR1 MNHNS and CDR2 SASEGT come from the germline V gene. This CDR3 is CASSERVGGSYF. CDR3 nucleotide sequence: TGTGCCAGCAGTGAAAGGGTTGGCGGTTCGTACTTC.

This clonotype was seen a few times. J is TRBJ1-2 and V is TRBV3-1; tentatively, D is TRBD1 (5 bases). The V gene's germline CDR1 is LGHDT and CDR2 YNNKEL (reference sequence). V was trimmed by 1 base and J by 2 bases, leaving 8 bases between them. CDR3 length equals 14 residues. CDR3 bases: TGTGCCAGCAGCCAAGGCGCAGGGAACTATGGCTACACCTTC. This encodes CASSQGAGNYGYTF.